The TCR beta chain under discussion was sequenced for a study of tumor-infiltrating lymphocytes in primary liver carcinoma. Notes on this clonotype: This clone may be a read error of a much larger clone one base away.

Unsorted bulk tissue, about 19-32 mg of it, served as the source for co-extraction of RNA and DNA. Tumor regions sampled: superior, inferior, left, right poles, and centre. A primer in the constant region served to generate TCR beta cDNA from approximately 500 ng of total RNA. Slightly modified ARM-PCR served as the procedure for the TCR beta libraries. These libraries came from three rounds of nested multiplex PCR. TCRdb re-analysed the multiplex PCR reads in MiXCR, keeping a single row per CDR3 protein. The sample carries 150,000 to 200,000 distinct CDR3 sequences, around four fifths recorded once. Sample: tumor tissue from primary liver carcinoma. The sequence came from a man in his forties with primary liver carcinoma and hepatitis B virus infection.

The CDR3 sequence is CTSRKGGVANTGELFF. In DNA, the CDR3 is TGTACCAGCAGAAAGGGGGGGGTCGCGAACACCGGGGAGCTGTTTTTT. The chain links TRBV28 to TRBJ2-2, with D perhaps matching TRBD2 (7 bases). Germline V gene lookup returns CDR1 MDHEN and CDR2 SYDVKM. CDR3 length equals 16 residues.